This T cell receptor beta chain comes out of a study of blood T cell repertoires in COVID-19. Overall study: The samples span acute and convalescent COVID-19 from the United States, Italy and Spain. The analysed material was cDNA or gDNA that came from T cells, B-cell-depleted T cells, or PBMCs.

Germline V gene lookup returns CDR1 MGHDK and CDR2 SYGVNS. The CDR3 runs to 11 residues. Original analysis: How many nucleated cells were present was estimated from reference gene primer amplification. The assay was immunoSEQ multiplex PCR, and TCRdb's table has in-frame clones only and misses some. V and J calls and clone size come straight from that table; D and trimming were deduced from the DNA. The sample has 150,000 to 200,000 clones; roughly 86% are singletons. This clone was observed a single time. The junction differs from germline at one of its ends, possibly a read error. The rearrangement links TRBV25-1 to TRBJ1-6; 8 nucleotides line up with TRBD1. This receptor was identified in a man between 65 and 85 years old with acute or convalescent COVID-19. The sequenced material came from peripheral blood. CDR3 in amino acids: CASSAGQGIYF. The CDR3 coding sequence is TGTGCCAGCAGTGCAGGACAGGGCATCTACTTT.